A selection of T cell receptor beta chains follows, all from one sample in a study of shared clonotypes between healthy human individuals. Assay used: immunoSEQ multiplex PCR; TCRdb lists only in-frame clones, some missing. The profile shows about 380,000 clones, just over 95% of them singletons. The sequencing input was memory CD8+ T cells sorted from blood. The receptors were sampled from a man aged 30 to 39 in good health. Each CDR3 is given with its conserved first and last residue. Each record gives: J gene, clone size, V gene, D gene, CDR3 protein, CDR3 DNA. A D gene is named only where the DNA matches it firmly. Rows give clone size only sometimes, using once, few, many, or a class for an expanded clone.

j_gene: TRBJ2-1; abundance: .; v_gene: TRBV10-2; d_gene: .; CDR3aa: CASGNDNNEQFF; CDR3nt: TGCGCCAGCGGAAATGATAACAATGAGCAGTTCTTC
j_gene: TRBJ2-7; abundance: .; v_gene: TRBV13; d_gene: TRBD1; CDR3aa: CASSGGQGYEQYF; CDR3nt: TGTGCCAGCAGCGGGGGACAGGGATACGAGCAGTACTTC
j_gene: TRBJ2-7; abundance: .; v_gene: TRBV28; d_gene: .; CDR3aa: CASGLHYEQYF; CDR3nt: TGTGCCAGCGGCCTACACTACGAGCAGTACTTC
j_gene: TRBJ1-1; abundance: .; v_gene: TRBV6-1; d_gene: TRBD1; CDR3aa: CASSPRWDRGTEAFF; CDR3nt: TGTGCCAGCAGTCCAAGATGGGACAGGGGTACTGAAGCTTTCTTT
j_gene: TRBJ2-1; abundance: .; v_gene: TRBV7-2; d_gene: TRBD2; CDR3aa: CASSLEAGGPYNEQFF; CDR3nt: TGTGCCAGCAGCTTAGAGGCGGGAGGGCCCTACAATGAGCAGTTCTTC
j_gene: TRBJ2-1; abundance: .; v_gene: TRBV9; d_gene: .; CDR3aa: CASSLREMSNEQFF; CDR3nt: TGTGCCAGCAGCCTCCGGGAGATGAGTAATGAGCAGTTCTTC
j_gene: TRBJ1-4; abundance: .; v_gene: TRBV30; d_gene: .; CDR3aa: CAWSVRVEKLFF; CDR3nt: TGTGCCTGGAGTGTACGCGTTGAAAAACTGTTTTTT
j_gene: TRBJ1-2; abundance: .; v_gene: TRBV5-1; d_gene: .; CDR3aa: CASSLRQGDYGYTF; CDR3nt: TGCGCCAGCAGCTTGCGGCAGGGAGACTATGGCTACACCTTC
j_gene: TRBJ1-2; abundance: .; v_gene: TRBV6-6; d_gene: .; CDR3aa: CASSYSTGSGYTF; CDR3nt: TGTGCCAGCAGTTACTCTACTGGATCCGGCTACACCTTC
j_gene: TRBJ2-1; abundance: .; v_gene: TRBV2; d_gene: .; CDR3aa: CASSVPSAYNEQFF; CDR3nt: TGTGCCAGCAGTGTCCCCTCCGCTTACAATGAGCAGTTCTTC
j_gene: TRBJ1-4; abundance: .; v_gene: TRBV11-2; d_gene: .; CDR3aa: CASSQERGKLFF; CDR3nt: TGTGCCAGCAGTCAGGAGAGGGGAAAACTGTTTTTT
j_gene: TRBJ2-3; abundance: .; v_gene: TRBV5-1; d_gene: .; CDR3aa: CASSKTGLGPSTDTQYF; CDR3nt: TGCGCCAGCAGCAAGACGGGACTTGGCCCTAGCACAGATACGCAGTATTTT
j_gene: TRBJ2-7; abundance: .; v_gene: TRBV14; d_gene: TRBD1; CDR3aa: CASSRAGTGAYEQYF; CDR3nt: TGTGCCAGCAGCCGAGCCGGGACAGGGGCCTACGAGCAGTACTTC
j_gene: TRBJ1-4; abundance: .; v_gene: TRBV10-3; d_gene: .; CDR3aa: CAIMVTGEKLFF; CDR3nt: TGTGCCATCATGGTGACGGGGGAAAAACTGTTTTTT
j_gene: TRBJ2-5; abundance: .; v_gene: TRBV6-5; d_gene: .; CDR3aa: CASMGRETQYF; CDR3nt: TGTGCCAGCATGGGAAGGGAGACCCAGTACTTC
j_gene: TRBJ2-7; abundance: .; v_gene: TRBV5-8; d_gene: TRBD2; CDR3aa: CASSFAGGWYEQYF; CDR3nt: TGTGCCAGCAGCTTCGCGGGAGGGTGGTACGAGCAGTACTTC
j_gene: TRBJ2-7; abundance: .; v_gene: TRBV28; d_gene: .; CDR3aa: CASSFSSYEQYF; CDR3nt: TGTGCCAGCAGTTTTAGCTCCTACGAGCAGTACTTC
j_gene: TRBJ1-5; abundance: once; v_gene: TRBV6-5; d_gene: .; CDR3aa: CASQSGAGAQHF; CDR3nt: TGTGCCAGCCAAAGCGGAGCGGGGGCCCAGCATTTT
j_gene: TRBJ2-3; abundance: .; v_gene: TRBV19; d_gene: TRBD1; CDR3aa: CASSIPDRGADTQYF; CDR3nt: TGTGCCAGTAGTATTCCGGACAGGGGGGCGGATACGCAGTATTTT
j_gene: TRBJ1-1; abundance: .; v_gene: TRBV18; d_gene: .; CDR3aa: CASSYGMNTEAFF; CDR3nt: TGTGCCAGCTCGTACGGCATGAACACTGAAGCTTTCTTT
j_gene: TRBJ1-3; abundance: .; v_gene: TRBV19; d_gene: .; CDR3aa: CASSMGEAGSGNTIYF; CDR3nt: TGTGCCAGTAGTATGGGGGAGGCCGGCTCTGGAAACACCATATATTTT
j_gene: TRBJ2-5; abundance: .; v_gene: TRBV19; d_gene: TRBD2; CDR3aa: CASRRIAGGETQYF; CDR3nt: TGTGCCAGTAGACGAATAGCGGGAGGGGAGACCCAGTACTTC
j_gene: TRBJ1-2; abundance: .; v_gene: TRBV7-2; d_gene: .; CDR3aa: CASSLAGFGYTF; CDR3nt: TGTGCCAGCAGCTTAGCAGGGTTTGGCTACACCTTC
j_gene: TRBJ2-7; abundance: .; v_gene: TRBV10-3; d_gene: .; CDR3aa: CATRLGFFEQYF; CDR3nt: TGTGCCACCCGACTTGGGTTTTTCGAGCAGTACTTC
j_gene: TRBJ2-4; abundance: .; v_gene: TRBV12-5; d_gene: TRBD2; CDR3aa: CASGLGRERDF; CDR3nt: TGTGCTAGTGGTTTGGGGCGGGAGCGGGACTTC
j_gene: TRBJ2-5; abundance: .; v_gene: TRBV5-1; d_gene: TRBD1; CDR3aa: CASSSGTVMQETQYF; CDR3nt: TGCGCCAGCAGCTCCGGGACAGTGATGCAAGAGACCCAGTACTTC
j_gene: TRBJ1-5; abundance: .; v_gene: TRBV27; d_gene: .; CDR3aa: CASSLGSGANQPQHF; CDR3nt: TGTGCCAGCAGCCTAGGATCGGGGGCCAATCAGCCCCAGCATTTT
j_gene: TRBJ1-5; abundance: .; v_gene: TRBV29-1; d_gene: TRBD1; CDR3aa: CSVAYKQGNQPQHF; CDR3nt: TGCAGCGTTGCATATAAACAGGGGAATCAGCCCCAGCATTTT
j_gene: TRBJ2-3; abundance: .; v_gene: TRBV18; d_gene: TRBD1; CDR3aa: CASSLQGQTQDTQYF; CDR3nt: TGTGCCAGCTCACTCCAGGGACAGACTCAAGATACGCAGTATTTT
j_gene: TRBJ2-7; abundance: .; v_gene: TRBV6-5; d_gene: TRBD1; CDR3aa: CASSPGTAYEQYF; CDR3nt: TGTGCCAGCAGCCCCGGGACAGCCTACGAGCAGTACTTC
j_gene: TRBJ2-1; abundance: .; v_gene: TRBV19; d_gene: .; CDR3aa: CASSRPGAGYNEQFF; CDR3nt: TGTGCCAGTAGCCGACCGGGGGCGGGCTACAATGAGCAGTTCTTC
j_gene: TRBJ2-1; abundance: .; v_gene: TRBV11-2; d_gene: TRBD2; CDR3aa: CASSLFSSGRDEQFF; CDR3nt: TGTGCCAGCAGCTTATTCTCTAGCGGGAGGGATGAGCAGTTCTTC
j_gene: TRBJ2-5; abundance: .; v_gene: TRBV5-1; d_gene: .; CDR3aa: CASSLTGYQETQYF; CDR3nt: TGCGCCAGCAGCTTGACAGGGTACCAAGAGACCCAGTACTTC
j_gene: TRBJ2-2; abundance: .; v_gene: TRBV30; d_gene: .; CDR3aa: CAWSRGTPGELFF; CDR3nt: TGTGCCTGGAGTAGAGGGACCCCCGGGGAGCTGTTTTTT
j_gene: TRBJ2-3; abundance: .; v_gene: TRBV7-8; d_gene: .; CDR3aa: CASSLSPGVTDTQYF; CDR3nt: TGTGCCAGCAGCTTATCGCCGGGAGTCACAGATACGCAGTATTTT
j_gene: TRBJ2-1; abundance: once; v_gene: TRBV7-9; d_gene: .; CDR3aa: CASSFSRDINEQFF; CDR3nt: TGTGCCAGCAGCTTTAGCCGGGATATTAATGAGCAGTTCTTC
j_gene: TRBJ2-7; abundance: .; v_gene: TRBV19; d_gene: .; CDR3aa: CASSYRDGSYEQYF; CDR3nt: TGTGCCAGTAGCTACCGGGACGGATCCTACGAGCAGTACTTC
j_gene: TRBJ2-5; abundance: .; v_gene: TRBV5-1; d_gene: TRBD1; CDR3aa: CASSLDRGQETQYF; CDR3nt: TGCGCCAGCAGCTTGGACAGGGGGCAAGAGACCCAGTACTTC
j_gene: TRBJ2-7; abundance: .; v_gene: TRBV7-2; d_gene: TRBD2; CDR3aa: CASSLAGGPSEQYF; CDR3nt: TGTGCCAGCAGCTTAGCGGGAGGGCCATCCGAGCAGTACTTC
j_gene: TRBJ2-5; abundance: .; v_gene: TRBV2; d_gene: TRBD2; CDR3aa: CASSDQAGGIWETQYF; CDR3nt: TGTGCCAGCAGTGACCAAGCGGGAGGAATTTGGGAGACCCAGTACTTC
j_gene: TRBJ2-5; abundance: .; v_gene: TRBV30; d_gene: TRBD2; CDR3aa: CAWSLGLVGETQYF; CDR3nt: TGTGCCTGGAGTTTGGGACTAGTTGGGGAGACCCAGTACTTC
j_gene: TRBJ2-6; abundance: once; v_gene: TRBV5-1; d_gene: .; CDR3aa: CASSLYSLSGANVLTF; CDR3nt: TGCGCCAGCAGCTTGTACAGTCTCTCTGGGGCCAACGTCCTGACTTTC
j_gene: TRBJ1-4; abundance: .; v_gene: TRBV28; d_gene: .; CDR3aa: CASSLRNEKLFF; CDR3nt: TGTGCCAGCAGTCTCCGAAATGAAAAACTGTTTTTT
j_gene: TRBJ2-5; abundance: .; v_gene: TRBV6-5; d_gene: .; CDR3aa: CASSYMDGYQETQYF; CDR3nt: TGTGCCAGCAGTTACATGGACGGGTACCAAGAGACCCAGTACTTC
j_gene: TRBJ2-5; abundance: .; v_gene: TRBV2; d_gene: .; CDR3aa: CASSVQGLETQYF; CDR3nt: TGTGCCAGCAGTGTCCAGGGGCTGGAGACCCAGTACTTC
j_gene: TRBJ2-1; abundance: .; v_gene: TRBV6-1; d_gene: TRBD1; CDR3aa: CASSRDRYNEQFF; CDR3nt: TGTGCCAGCAGTAGGGACAGATACAATGAGCAGTTCTTC
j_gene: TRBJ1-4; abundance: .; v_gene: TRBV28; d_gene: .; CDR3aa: CASSPGQTNPFLATNEKLFF; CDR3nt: TGTGCCAGCAGTCCAGGACAGACTAACCCATTTCTGGCAACTAATGAAAAACTGTTTTTT
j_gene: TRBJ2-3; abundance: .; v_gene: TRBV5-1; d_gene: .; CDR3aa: CASSFSSGTDTQYF; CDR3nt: TGCGCCAGCAGCTTTTCCAGCGGGACAGATACGCAGTATTTT
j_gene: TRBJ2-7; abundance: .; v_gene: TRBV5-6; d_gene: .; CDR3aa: CASSFGQIYEQYF; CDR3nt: TGTGCCAGCAGCTTTGGACAGATCTACGAGCAGTACTTC
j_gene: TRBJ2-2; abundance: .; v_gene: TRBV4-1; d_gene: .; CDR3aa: CASSQGPVTGELFF; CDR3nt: TGCGCCAGCAGCCAAGGGCCTGTCACCGGGGAGCTGTTTTTT
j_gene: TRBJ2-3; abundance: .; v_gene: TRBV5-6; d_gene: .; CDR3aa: CASSLGGGIIHTQYF; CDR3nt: TGTGCCAGCAGCTTGGGGGGCGGGATAATACATACGCAGTATTTT
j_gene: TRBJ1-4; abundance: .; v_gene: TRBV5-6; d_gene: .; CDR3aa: CASSEAGRLATNEKLFF; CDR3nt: TGTGCCAGCAGCGAGGCGGGGCGGCTTGCAACTAATGAAAAACTGTTTTTT
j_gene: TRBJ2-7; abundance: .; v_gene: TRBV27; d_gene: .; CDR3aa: CASRFTPWGSYEQYF; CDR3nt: TGTGCCAGCAGGTTCACGCCTTGGGGCTCCTACGAGCAGTACTTC
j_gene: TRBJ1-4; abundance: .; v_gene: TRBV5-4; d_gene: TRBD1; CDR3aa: CASSLDTPGQGRNEKLFF; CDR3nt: TGTGCCAGCAGCTTGGACACTCCGGGACAGGGAAGGAATGAAAAACTGTTTTTT
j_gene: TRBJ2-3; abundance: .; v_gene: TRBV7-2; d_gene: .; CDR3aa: CASSLVVGRTALGTQYF; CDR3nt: TGTGCCAGCAGCTTAGTTGTTGGGAGAACCGCCTTAGGGACGCAGTATTTT
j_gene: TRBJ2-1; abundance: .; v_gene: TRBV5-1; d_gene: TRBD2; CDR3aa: CASSLGLAGSTQWKQFF; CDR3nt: TGCGCCAGCAGCTTGGGACTAGCGGGGAGTACCCAATGGAAGCAGTTCTTC
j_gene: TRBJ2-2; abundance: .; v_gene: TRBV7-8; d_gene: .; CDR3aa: CVVSGVRGTGELFF; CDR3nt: TGTGTCGTCAGCGGAGTCAGAGGCACCGGGGAGCTGTTTTTT
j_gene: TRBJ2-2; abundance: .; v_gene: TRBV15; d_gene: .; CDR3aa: CATSRHPSTPNTGELFF; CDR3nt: TGTGCCACCAGCAGACACCCGTCGACTCCTAACACCGGGGAGCTGTTTTTT
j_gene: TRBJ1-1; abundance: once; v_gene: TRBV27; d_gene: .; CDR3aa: CASSYSSPSTGFMNTEAFF; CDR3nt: TGTGCCAGCAGTTATTCTTCGCCCTCAACAGGATTCATGAACACTGAAGCTTTCTTT